This entry is about one T cell receptor beta chain. What it binds is unknown. This sample was included in a study of cytomegalovirus exposure and HLA in healthy donors. Looking at the study overall: Among several hundred genotyped donors, around 80% fell in the Caucasian-associated ancestry cluster.

The study, taken as a whole, reports: Across donors, presence/absence analyses took sequencing depth to be roughly uniform. Apparent HLA restriction characterized most CMV-associated TCR beta chains in a later analysis.

Primers for the PCR totalled 60 Vbeta and 13 Jbeta. Data came from immunoSEQ multiplex PCR; TCRdb stores just in-frame clones and leaves some out. The data contain 200,000 to 300,000 clones, 84% of them singletons. The CDR3 spans 15 residues. Trimming took 2 bases from V and 10 from J; bases not matched to a gene: 10. Per the germline V gene, CDR1 is SGHAT and CDR2 is FQNNGV. The V call is TRBV11-2, the J call TRBJ2-1; 8 positions agree with TRBD2. The sequenced sample consisted of PBMCs. This sequence was found in a woman between 40 and 55 years old in good health and CMV-seropositive. CDR3 in DNA: TGTGCCAGCAGCTTAATGGCGGGAGGTCACACGGAGCAGTTCTTC. Protein product: CASSLMAGGHTEQFF. Full variable domain (remainder filled in from reference TRBV11-2 and TRBJ2-1): EAGVAQSPRYKIIEKRQSVAFWCNPISGHATLYWYQQILGQGPKLLIQFQNNGVVDDSQLPKDRFSAERLKGVDSTLKIQPAKLEDSAVYLCASSLMAGGHTEQFFGPGTRLTVL.